This entry is about one T cell receptor beta chain. Antigen unknown. Germline CDR1 is SGDLS and CDR2 is YYNGEE. The CDR3 consists of 15 residues. The V and J ends lost 0 bases and 5 bases, in that order; junction bases with no gene match: 7. This specimen comes from a study of cytomegalovirus exposure and HLA in healthy donors. The PCR used 60 Vbeta and 13 Jbeta primers. This table comes from immunoSEQ multiplex PCR, and its TCRdb copy is limited to in-frame clones, with some not included. The sample contains about 120,000 clones, roughly 78% of which appear only once. Study findings and constraints: Productive status was seen about 87% or about 30% of the time for most TCR beta V segments in an earlier analysis.

The sample consisted of PBMCs. The TCR sequence derives from a woman aged 30 to 39 in good health and CMV-seropositive. The J gene is TRBJ2-5, the V gene TRBV9, with 7 bases lining up with TRBD2. Written as DNA, the CDR3 is TGTGCCAGCAGCGTAGGAGGCGGGGGAGGGGAGACCCAGTACTTC. Its protein product is CASSVGGGGGETQYF.